These T cell receptor beta chains were read from a single sample in a study of identical twins. TCRdb processed the 5' RACE reads anew with MiXCR; each CDR3 protein has one entry. The profile shows around 490,000 distinct CDR3 sequences, approximately 20% of them singletons. The sample also formed part of further work on yellow fever vaccine responses in identical twins.

The sample comprised CD4+ T cells sorted from blood. These receptors were collected from a woman in her late teens or twenties in good health. The CDR3 runs from the conserved cysteine through the conserved F or W. D genes are given only for firm matches. Some rows mark clone size as missing; the rest say once, few, many or name a class of expanded clone.

CDR3nt	CDR3aa	d_gene	j_gene	abundance	v_gene
TGTGCCATCAGCAAGCGCCCCTTAGACACAGATACGCAGTATTTT	CAISKRPLDTDTQYF	.	TRBJ2-3	.	TRBV10-3
TGTGCCAGCAGCGTCGTCCGGGACAGGGGCAATGAGCAGTTCTTC	CASSVVRDRGNEQFF	TRBD1	TRBJ2-1	.	TRBV7-8
TGTGCCAGCAGCGTAGCCATGGTACAGGGGATGTCTGGGGCCAACGTCCTGACTTTC	CASSVAMVQGMSGANVLTF	TRBD1	TRBJ2-6	few	TRBV9
TGTGCCAGCAGTGAATACATAGGGACTAGCGGGAACACCGGGGAGCTGTTTTTT	CASSEYIGTSGNTGELFF	TRBD2	TRBJ2-2	.	TRBV6-1
TGTGCCATCAGTGACCGACTAGCGGGAGTGGAGACCCAGTACTTC	CAISDRLAGVETQYF	TRBD2	TRBJ2-5	.	TRBV10-3
TGTGCCATCAGTGATGGTGCACTAGCGGGAAACGAGCAGTACTTC	CAISDGALAGNEQYF	TRBD2	TRBJ2-7	many	TRBV10-3
TGTGCCATCAGTGAGTCTGGGTCGAACACTGAAGCTTTCTTT	CAISESGSNTEAFF	.	TRBJ1-1	.	TRBV10-3
TGCGCCAGCAGCTTGGTTGGCCAGGGGGCAGACTATGGCTACACCTTC	CASSLVGQGADYGYTF	TRBD1	TRBJ1-2	many	TRBV5-1
TGTGCCAGCAGCTCCACCCTAGGGATAGAGACCCAGTACTTC	CASSSTLGIETQYF	.	TRBJ2-5	.	TRBV7-6
TGTGCCAGCAGATCGACAGGGAATGAAAAACTGTTTTTT	CASRSTGNEKLFF	TRBD1	TRBJ1-4	many	TRBV12-3/TRBV12-4
TGTGCCAGCGGTTGGGGGTATAGCAATCAGCCCCAGCATTTT	CASGWGYSNQPQHF	.	TRBJ1-5	.	TRBV2
TGTGCCAGCAGTTTGGTATTAGCGGCCGGGGAGCTGTTTTTT	CASSLVLAAGELFF	.	TRBJ2-2	.	TRBV27
TGTGCCAGCAGTTTTGGGGGGGCAACTAATGAAAAACTGTTTTTT	CASSFGGATNEKLFF	.	TRBJ1-4	few	TRBV12-3/TRBV12-4
TGTGCCAGCAGATGGGTGGGCGGGAACTCCCCCAATGAGCAGTTCTTC	CASRWVGGNSPNEQFF	.	TRBJ2-1	few	TRBV6-2/TRBV6-3
TGCGCCAGCAGCTTGGGGGCGGTAGTTCCCTACGAGCAGTACTTC	CASSLGAVVPYEQYF	.	TRBJ2-7	few	TRBV5-1
TGTGCCAGCAGACTAGCGGGAGGGAACCAAGAGACCCAGTACTTC	CASRLAGGNQETQYF	TRBD2	TRBJ2-5	few	TRBV27
TGTGCCAGCAGCCAACCGCAGGGTTCCCTTAACTATGGCTACACCTTC	CASSQPQGSLNYGYTF	.	TRBJ1-2	.	TRBV3-1
TGCGCCAGCAGCCAAGGGGGGTGGGGTCATGAGCAGTTCTTC	CASSQGGWGHEQFF	.	TRBJ2-1	few	TRBV4-1
TGCAGCGTTGGAGAGACAAACACCGGGGAGCTGTTTTTT	CSVGETNTGELFF	.	TRBJ2-2	many	TRBV29-1
TGTGCCAGTAGTCCGATGGGCAGTCCCTACGAGCAGTACTTC	CASSPMGSPYEQYF	.	TRBJ2-7	.	TRBV19
TGTGCCAGTACAGGGGAACCCTACGAGCAGTACTTC	CASTGEPYEQYF	TRBD1	TRBJ2-7	few	TRBV6-5
TGTGCCATCAGTGAGTCGATTTACACCGGGGAGCTGTTTTTT	CAISESIYTGELFF	.	TRBJ2-2	few	TRBV10-3
TGTGCCAGCAGCCAAGGGACAGGTGGCTATTACTATGGCTACACCTTC	CASSQGTGGYYYGYTF	TRBD1	TRBJ1-2	.	TRBV3-1
TGTGCCACCAGTGATCCAAGGGGGTTGTACAATGAGCAGTTCTTC	CATSDPRGLYNEQFF	.	TRBJ2-1	few	TRBV24-1
TGTGCCAGCAGCAAAGGGGGAGTCAGGACGCAGTATTTT	CASSKGGVRTQYF	.	TRBJ2-3	.	TRBV3-1
TGCAGTGCTAGTTTAGCGGGGGGGCGGGTCACAGATACGCAGTATTTT	CSASLAGGRVTDTQYF	TRBD2	TRBJ2-3	.	TRBV20-1
TGTGCCAGCAGCTCATCAGGACAGGGACTTGTGCGGGAAAAACTGTTTTTT	CASSSSGQGLVREKLFF	TRBD1	TRBJ1-4	.	TRBV7-8
TGCAGCGTTGACCAACTAGCGGGAGTTACCTACAATGAGCAGTTCTTC	CSVDQLAGVTYNEQFF	TRBD2	TRBJ2-1	few	TRBV29-1
TGTGCCAGCAGATTGGACCATGGCGGCATTCAGTACTTC	CASRLDHGGIQYF	.	TRBJ2-4	.	TRBV25-1
TGTGCCAGCAGCTTGGACCACTCAGGGTTTTTACCTGAAGCTTTCTTT	CASSLDHSGFLPEAFF	.	TRBJ1-1	.	TRBV7-2
TGTGCCACCAGCACCCGGACAGGATTAAACTATGGCTACACCTTC	CATSTRTGLNYGYTF	TRBD1	TRBJ1-2	few	TRBV15